Below are 14 T cell receptor beta chains sequenced from a single sample in a study of vaccination effects on CD4 cells after COVID-19. ViraFEST assay sequencing came after antigen-specific CD4+ T cells were expanded with viral peptide pools. The culture ran for roughly ten days, and then CD4+ T cells were isolated. Each participant received a vaccine that was either BNT162b2 or mRNA-1273, given as two doses. Assay: immunoSEQ multiplex PCR; the TCRdb copy retains only in-frame clones and omits some. The data contain roughly 55,000 clones, around four fifths of them singletons. Their specific antigens are unknown. Sequenced material: CD4+ T cells from PBMCs cultured with HCoV-OC43 spike peptides, taken after COVID-19 vaccination. The sample's subset: HCoV-OC43 spike overlapping peptide pool stimulation. These receptors were obtained from a human donor who received a COVID-19 vaccine.

The rearrangement uses TRBV19 and TRBJ1-1, with D unclear. The CDR3 contains 14 residues. CDR1 is LNHDA and CDR2 is SQIVND in the germline V gene (reference sequence). Between the trimmed V and J ends, which lost 2 bases and 3 bases, there was a span of 10 bases. CDR3 nucleotide sequence: TGTGCCAGTAGTATATTTGGCCGGGACACTGAAGCTTTCTTT. This gives the protein CASSIFGRDTEAFF.

This clone was seen a single time. The chain has TRBV29-1 and TRBJ1-4; 9 nucleotides line up with TRBD1. CDR1 is SQVTM, CDR2 ANQGSEA, per germline. CDR3 length equals 13 residues. V was pared by 5 bases and J by 8 bases, with 6 bases of the junction left unmatched. CDR3 nucleotides: TGCAGCGTTCGGGGACAGGGTAGCGAAAAACTGTTTTTT. It yields the protein CSVRGQGSEKLFF.

The chain links TRBV5-8 to TRBJ1-5, with D maybe TRBD1 (5 bases). With 0 bases removed from V and 5 bases from J, the gap between germline ends came to 12 bases. The CDR3 sequence is 15 residues long. CDR1 and CDR2 from the germline V gene are SGHTS and YDEGEE. CDR3 region: CASSLEGVGYQPQHF. DNA for the CDR3: TGTGCCAGCAGCTTGGAAGGGGTCGGATATCAGCCCCAGCATTTT.

This clone was observed a handful of times. The V and J genes are TRBV29-1 and TRBJ2-6, with 8 positions matching TRBD1. This CDR3 contains 15 residues. Germline CDR1 is SQVTM and CDR2 is ANQGSEA. The trim removed 7 bases at V and 0 bases at J, leaving 5 bases unmatched. CDR3 loop: CSDRGTFSGANVLTF. The CDR3 coding sequence is TGCAGCGACAGGGGGACTTTCTCTGGGGCCAACGTCCTGACTTTC. The entire variable domain, with the rest obtained from reference TRBV29-1 and TRBJ2-6, is as follows: SAVISQKPSRDICQRGTSLTIQCQVDSQVTMMFWYRQQPGQSLTLIATANQGSEATYESGFVIDKFPISRPNLTFSTLTVSNMSPEDSSIYLCSDRGTFSGANVLTFGAGSRLTVL.

This chain uses TRBV4-3 with TRBJ2-3, with 9 nucleotides matching TRBD1. The V gene end was trimmed by 0 bases and the J gene end by 4 bases; junction bases not matched to a gene: 11. The germline gives CDR1 LGHNA, CDR2 YSLEER. This CDR3 has 18 amino acids. The CDR3 DNA follows: TGCGCCAGCAGCCAAGATTTACAGGGGGCATTTTTTGCAGATACGCAGTATTTT. Protein sequence: CASSQDLQGAFFADTQYF.

The chain links TRBV5-6 to TRBJ1-2, with TRBD1 matching over 7 bases. This CDR3 spans 15 amino acids. Germline-derived CDR1 and CDR2 are SGHDT and YYEEEE. Unmatched junction bases numbered 9, after V lost 3 bases and J lost 4 bases. The CDR3 sequence: CASSSETGSRYGYTF. CDR3 in DNA: TGTGCCAGCAGCTCGGAGACAGGGAGTCGCTATGGCTACACCTTC.

The rearrangement links TRBV6-5 to TRBJ2-5; TRBD2 might be the D (5 bases). Germline V gene sequence: CDR1 MNHEY, CDR2 SVGAGI. Trimming cost V 8 bases and J 5 bases, with 15 bases left between them. CDR3 size: 13 residues. The CDR3 bases are TGTGCCAGCCGGACCGACCCGGGGGAGACCCAGTACTTC. Amino acids: CASRTDPGETQYF.

The rearrangement uses TRBV5-1 and TRBJ2-5, with a weak D call TRBD1 (6 bases). This CDR3 is 16 amino acids long. Per germline, CDR1 SGHRS and CDR2 YFSETQ. V lost 0 bases, J lost 4 bases, and 16 bases lay in between. For the CDR3, the DNA is TGCGCCAGCAGCTTGGATGGCAGGGGATTGGTAGAGACCCAGTACTTC. Its protein product is CASSLDGRGLVETQYF.

The genes are TRBV7-2 and TRBJ2-2, with 10 bases fitting TRBD2. The ends lost 1 base at V and 4 bases at J; junction bases unmatched: 3. The CDR3 consists of 16 residues. Per the germline V gene, CDR1 is SGHTA and CDR2 is FQGNSA. CDR3 residues: CASSLVSGGITGELFF. CDR3 nucleotide sequence: TGTGCCAGCAGCTTAGTTAGCGGGGGGATCACCGGGGAGCTGTTTTTT. The variable domain in full, completed from reference TRBV7-2 and TRBJ2-2, reads GAGVSQSPSNKVTEKGKDVELRCDPISGHTALYWYRQSLGQGLEFLIYFQGNSAPDKSGLPSDRFSAERTGGSVSTLTIQRTQQEDSAVYLCASSLVSGGITGELFFGEGSRLTVL.

Details on this clone: The junction and the germline gene differ at one end; a read error may be behind it. This chain uses TRBV12-3 or TRBV12-4 with TRBJ2-3; a weak D match, TRBD1 (6 bases). This CDR3 has 12 amino acids. The CDR3 loop reads CATSRVAGAQYF. The DNA of the CDR3 is TGTGCCACCAGTCGCGTGGCAGGGGCGCAGTATTTT.

The chain uses TRBV24-1 and TRBJ2-1, with 10 bases matching TRBD1. The V segment lost 5 bases and the J segment 5 bases; nucleotides outside the gene matches: 2. The CDR3 is made up of 14 amino acids. The germline V gene has CDR1 KGHDR and CDR2 SFDVKD. CDR3 DNA sequence: TGTGCCACCAGTGGGACAGGGGGAGACAATGAGCAGTTCTTC. This gives the protein CATSGTGGDNEQFF.

This clone occurred a few times. The chain is built from TRBV7-2 and TRBJ1-6; D remains ambiguous. The germline V gene encodes CDR1 SGHTA and CDR2 FQGNSA. The CDR3 is 14 amino acids. V lost 5 bases to trimming and J lost 4 bases, with 9 bases between them. CDR3 nucleotides: TGTGCCAGCAGCGCGACCGCATATAATTCACCCCTCCACTTT. It encodes CASSATAYNSPLHF.

This chain uses TRBV5-4 with TRBJ2-1; 9 nucleotides align to TRBD1. V lost 3 bases to trimming and J lost 7 bases; unmatched junction nucleotides: 8. Per the germline V gene, CDR1 is SGHNT and CDR2 is YYREEE (reference sequence). CDR3 length: 15 amino acids. The CDR3 coding sequence is TGTGCCAGCAGCTCGGGGGGACAGGGACAAAATGAGCAGTTCTTC. Its translation is CASSSGGQGQNEQFF.

Comments on this clone: Other DNA variants within this sample encode the same CDR3. This chain joins TRBV18 and TRBJ1-5; TRBD1 matches 8 bases. The CDR3 is made up of 14 amino acids. V was clipped by 3 bases and J by 4 bases; unmatched bases: 2. Germline loops: CDR1 KGHSH, CDR2 LQKENI. CDR3 loop: CASSPGQGNQPQHF. The CDR3 coding sequence is TGTGCCAGCTCACCTGGACAGGGAAATCAGCCCCAGCATTTT.